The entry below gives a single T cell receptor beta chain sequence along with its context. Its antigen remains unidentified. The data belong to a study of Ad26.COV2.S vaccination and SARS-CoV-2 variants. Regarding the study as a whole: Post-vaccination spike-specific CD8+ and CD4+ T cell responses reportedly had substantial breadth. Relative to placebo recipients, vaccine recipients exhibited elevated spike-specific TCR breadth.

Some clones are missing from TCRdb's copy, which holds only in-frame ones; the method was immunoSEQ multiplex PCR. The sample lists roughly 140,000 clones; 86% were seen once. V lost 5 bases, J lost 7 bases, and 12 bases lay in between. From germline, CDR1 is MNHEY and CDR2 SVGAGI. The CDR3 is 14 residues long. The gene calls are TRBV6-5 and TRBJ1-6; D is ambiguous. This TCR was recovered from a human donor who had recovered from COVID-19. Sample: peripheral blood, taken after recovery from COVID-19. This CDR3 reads CASSTPDANSPLHF. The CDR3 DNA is TGTGCCAGCAGTACCCCGGACGCAAATTCACCCCTCCACTTT.